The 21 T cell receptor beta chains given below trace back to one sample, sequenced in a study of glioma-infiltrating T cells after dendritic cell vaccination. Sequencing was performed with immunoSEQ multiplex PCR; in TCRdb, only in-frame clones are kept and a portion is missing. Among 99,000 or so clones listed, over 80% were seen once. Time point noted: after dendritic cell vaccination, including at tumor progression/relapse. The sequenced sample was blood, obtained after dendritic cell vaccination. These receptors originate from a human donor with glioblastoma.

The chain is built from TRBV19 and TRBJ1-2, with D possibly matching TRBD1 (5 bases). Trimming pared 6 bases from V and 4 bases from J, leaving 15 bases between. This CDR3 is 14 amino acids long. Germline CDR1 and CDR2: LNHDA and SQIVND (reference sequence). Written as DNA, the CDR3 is TGTGCCAGTAGCGGGGGACGGATATCCTATGGCTACACCTTC. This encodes CASSGGRISYGYTF.

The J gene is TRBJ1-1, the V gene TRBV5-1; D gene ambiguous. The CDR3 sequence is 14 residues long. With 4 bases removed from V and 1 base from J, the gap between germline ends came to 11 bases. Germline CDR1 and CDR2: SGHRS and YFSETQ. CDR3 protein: CASSAQFPNTEAFF. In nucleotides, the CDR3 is TGCGCCAGCAGCGCACAGTTTCCGAACACTGAAGCTTTCTTT.

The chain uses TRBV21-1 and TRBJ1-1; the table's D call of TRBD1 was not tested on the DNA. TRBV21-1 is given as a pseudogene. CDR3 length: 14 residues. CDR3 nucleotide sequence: TGTGCCAGGGGGGCAGCTAGAACTAACACTGAAGCTTTCTTT. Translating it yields CARGAARTNTEAFF.

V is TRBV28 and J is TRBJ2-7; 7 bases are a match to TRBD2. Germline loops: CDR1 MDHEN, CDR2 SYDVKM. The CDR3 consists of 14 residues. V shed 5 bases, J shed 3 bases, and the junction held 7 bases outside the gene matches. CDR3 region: CASSPSSGSYEQYF. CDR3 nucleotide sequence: TGTGCCAGCAGTCCTTCTAGCGGCAGCTACGAGCAGTACTTC.

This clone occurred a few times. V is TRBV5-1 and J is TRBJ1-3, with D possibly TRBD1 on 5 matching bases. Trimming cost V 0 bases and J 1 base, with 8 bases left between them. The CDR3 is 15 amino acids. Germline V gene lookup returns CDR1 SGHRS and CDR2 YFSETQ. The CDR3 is CASSLAAGSGNTIYF. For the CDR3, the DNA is TGCGCCAGCAGCTTGGCAGCAGGGTCTGGAAACACCATATATTTT.

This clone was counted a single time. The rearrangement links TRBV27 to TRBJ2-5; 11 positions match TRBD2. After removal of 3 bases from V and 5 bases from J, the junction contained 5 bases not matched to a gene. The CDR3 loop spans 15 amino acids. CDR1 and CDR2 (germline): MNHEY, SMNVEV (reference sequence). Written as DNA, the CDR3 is TGTGCCAGCAGTTTTTTAGCGGGAGGGGGGGAGACCCAGTACTTC. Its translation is CASSFLAGGGETQYF.

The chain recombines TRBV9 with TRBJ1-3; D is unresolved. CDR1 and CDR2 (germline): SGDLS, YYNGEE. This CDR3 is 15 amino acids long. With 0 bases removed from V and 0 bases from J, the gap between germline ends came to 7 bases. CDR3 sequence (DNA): TGTGCCAGCAGCGTAGAACCGAGCTCTGGAAACACCATATATTTT. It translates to CASSVEPSSGNTIYF.

In DNA, the CDR3 is TGCGCCAGCAGCTCGGCGGGGGGGACTCAGCCCCAGCATTTT. Its translation is CASSSAGGTQPQHF. The V gene is TRBV5-1, the J gene TRBJ1-5, with D tentatively TRBD1 (5 bases). The CDR3 sequence is 14 residues long. CDR1 is SGHRS and CDR2 is YFSETQ in the germline V gene. The germline V and J ends were trimmed by 3 bases and 6 bases, with 13 bases remaining between them.

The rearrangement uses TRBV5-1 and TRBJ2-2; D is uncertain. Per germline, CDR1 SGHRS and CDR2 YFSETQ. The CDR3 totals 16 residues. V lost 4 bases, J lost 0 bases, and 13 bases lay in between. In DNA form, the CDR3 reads TGCGCCAGCAGCCCATTAGCCGGTCCGAACACCGGGGAGCTGTTTTTT. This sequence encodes CASSPLAGPNTGELFF.

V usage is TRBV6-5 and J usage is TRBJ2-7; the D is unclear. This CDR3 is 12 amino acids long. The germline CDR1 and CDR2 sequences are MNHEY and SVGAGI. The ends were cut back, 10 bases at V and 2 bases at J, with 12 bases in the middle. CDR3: CATQDWAYEQYF. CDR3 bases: TGTGCCACCCAGGATTGGGCCTACGAGCAGTACTTC.

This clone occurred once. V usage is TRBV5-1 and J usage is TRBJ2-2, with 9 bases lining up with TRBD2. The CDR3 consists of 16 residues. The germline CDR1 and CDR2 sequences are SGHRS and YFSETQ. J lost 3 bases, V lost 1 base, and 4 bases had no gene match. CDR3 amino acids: CASSLSVAGDTGELFF. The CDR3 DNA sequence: TGCGCCAGCAGCTTGTCGGTAGCGGGGGACACCGGGGAGCTGTTTTTT.

CDR3 loop: CASSWGGGNEQFF. The CDR3 DNA reads TGTGCCAGCAGTTGGGGCGGGGGGAATGAGCAGTTCTTC. This chain connects TRBV2 to TRBJ2-1; 8 bases agree with TRBD2. J gave up 7 bases and V 5 bases, and 4 bases lay outside the gene matches. Germline V gene data show CDR1 as SNHLY and CDR2 as FYNNEI. The CDR3 sequence is 13 residues long.

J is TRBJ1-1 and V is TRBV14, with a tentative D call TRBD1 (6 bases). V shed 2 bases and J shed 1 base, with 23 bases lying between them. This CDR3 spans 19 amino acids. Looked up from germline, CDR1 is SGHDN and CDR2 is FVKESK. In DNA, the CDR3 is TGTGCCAGCAGCCAAAGATTATCTGGCTGGGGGCGGTGGAACACTGAAGCTTTCTTT. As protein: CASSQRLSGWGRWNTEAFF.

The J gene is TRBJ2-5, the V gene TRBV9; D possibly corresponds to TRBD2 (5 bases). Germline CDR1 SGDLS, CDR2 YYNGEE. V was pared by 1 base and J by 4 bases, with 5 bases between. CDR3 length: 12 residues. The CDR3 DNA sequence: TGTGCCAGCAGCGTAAGCGGAGAGACCCAGTACTTC. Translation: CASSVSGETQYF. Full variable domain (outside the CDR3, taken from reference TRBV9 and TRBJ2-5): DSGVTQTPKHLITATGQRVTLRCSPRSGDLSVYWYQQSLDQGLQFLIQYYNGEERAKGNILERFSAQQFPDLHSELNLSSLELGDSALYFCASSVSGETQYFGPGTRLLVL.

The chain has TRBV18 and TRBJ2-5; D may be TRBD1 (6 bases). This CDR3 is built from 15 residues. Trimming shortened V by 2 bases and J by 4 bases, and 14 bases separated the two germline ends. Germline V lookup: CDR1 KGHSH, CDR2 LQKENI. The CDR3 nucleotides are TGTGCCAGCTCACCAGGGACACTTCGACCAGAGACCCAGTACTTC. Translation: CASSPGTLRPETQYF.

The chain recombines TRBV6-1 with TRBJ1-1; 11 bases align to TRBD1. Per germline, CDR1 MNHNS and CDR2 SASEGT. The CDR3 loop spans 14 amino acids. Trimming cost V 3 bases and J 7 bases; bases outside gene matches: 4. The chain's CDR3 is CASSEPGQGGEAFF. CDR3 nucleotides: TGTGCCAGCAGTGAGCCGGGACAGGGGGGTGAAGCTTTCTTT.

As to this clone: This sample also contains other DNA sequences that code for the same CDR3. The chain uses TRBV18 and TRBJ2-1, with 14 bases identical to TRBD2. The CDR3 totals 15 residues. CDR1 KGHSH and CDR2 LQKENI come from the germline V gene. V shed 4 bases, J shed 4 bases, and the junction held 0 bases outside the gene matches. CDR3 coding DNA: TGTGCCAGCTCACGGACTAGCGGGGGGTACAATGAGCAGTTCTTC. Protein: CASSRTSGGYNEQFF.

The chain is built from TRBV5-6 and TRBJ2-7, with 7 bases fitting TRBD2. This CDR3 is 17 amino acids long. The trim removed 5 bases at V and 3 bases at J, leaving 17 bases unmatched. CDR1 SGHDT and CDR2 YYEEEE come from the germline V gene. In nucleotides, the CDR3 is TGTGCCAGCAGTCCCGGACTTGCAGCGGGAACCTACTACGAGCAGTACTTC. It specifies CASSPGLAAGTYYEQYF. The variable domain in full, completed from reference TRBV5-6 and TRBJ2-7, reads DAGVTQSPTHLIKTRGQQVTLRCSPKSGHDTVSWYQQALGQGPQFIFQYYEEEERQRGNFPDRFSGHQFPNYSSELNVNALLLGDSALYLCASSPGLAAGTYYEQYFGPGTRLTVT.

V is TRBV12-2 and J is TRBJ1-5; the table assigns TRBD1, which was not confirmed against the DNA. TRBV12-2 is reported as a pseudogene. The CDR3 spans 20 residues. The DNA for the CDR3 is TGTGCAAGTCGCATACTAGCTTCCGACAGGGACTTAGGGAGCAATCAGCCCCAGCATTTT. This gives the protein CASRILASDRDLGSNQPQHF.

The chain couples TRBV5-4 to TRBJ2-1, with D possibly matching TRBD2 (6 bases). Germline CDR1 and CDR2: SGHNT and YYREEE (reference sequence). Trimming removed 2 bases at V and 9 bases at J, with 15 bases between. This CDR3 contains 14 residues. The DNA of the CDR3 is TGTGCCAGCAGCTTAAGGGGTACGGGAGCTGAGCAGTTCTTC. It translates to CASSLRGTGAEQFF.

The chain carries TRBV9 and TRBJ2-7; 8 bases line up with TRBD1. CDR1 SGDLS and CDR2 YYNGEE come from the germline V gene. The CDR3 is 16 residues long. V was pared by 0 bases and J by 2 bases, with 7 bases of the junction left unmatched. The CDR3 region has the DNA TGTGCCAGCAGCGTAGATCGAGACAGGGGAACCTACGAGCAGTACTTC. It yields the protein CASSVDRDRGTYEQYF.